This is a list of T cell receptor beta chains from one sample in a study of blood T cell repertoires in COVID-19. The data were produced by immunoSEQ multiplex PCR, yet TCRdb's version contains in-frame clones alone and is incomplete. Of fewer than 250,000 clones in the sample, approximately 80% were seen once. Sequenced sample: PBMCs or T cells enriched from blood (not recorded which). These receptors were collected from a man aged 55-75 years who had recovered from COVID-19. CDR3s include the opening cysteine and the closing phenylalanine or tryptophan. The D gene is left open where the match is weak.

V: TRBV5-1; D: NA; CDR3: CASSLAPGTEAFF
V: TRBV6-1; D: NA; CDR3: CASSEAALAGDEQFF
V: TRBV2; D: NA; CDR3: CASSALENTEAFF
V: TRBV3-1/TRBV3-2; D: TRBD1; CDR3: CASSPTDRVLLDIQYF
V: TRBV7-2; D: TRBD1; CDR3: CASRNPGTGGPHEQYF
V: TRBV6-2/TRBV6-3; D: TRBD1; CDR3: CASSRRLTGGTDTQYF
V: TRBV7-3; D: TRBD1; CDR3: CASSSGQPRDTQYF
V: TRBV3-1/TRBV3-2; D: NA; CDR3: CASSLREVNTEAFF
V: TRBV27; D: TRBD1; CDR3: CASGRDRTNTGELFF
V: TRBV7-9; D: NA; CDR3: CASSLMSGEKLFF
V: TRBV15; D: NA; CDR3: CATSRDTSVGNEQFF
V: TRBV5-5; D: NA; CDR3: CASSPILTVGSPLHF
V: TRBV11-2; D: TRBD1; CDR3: CASSFKTGQKETQYF
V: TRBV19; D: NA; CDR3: CASSIDNFQNQPQHF
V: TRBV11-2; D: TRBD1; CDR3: CASSLEGTVTEAFF
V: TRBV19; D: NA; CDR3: CASSIRGGFYGYTF
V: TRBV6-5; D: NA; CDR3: CASRAHQGGETQYF
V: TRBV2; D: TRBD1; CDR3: CATDRGKNTEAFF
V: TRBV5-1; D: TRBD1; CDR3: CASSLTGTGMYEQYF
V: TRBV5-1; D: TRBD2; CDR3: CASSLVRRGGYNEQFF
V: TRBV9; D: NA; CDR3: CASSARFRDTDTQYF
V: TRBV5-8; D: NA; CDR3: CASSLFWRGGISGYTF
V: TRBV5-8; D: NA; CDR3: CASSKQGPNTEAFF
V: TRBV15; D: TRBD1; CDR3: CATSRAGQGTYEQYF
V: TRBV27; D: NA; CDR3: CASSPRANRDGEKLFF
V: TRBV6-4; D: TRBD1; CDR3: CASRRDRGRNSPLHF
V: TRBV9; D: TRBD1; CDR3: CASSATGTGNTEAFF
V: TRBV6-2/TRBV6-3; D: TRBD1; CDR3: CASSPLGMTGFDQPQHF
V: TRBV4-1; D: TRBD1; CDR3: CASSPTGTDNQPQHF
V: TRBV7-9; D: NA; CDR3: CASTYRGRTEAFF
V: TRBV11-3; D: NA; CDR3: CASSLNRGLETQYF
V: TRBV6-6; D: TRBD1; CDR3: CASSRSFGTESNQPQHF
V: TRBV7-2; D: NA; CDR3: CASSSPWQADTQYF
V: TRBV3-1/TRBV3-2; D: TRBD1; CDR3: CASSQGDRPEQYF
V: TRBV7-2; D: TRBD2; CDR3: CASSTGGGGARAYNEQFF
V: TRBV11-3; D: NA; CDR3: CASSLDSGGDQPQHF
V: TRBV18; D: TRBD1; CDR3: CASSTTGVNEQFF
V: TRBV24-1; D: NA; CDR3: CATSDNLWGRFF
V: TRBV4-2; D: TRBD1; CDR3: CASSQPGQGSYEQYF
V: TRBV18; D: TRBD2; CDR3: CASSPGTSGGYEQYF
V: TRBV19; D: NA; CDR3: CASSIAGLNTEAFF
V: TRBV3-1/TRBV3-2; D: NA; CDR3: CASSQDLGAVAYNSPLHF